Presented here are 5 T cell receptor beta chains from one specimen sequenced in a study of shared T cell receptors in the human thymus. Data came from immunoSEQ multiplex PCR; TCRdb stores just in-frame clones and leaves some out. This table holds about 540,000 clones, approximately 80% found once. The same sample was also studied in work on human thymus T cells.

Sequenced input: thymocytes. Receptor source: a boy in the first two years of life with a congenital heart defect.

The chain uses TRBV27 and TRBJ1-1; D gene unclear. Germline CDR1 is MNHEY and CDR2 is SMNVEV (reference sequence). The V end lost 7 bases, the J end lost 1 base, and 19 bases lay between the germline ends. The CDR3 consists of 16 residues. The CDR3 bases are TGTGCCAGCATTAAGTCCCGTTGGCAGTCGAACACTGAAGCTTTCTTT. It codes for CASIKSRWQSNTEAFF.

The gene calls are TRBV6-5 and TRBJ1-2; D perhaps matches TRBD1 (5 bases). The V gene lost 0 bases and the J gene lost 4 bases, with 15 bases spanning the gap. Germline V gene lookup returns CDR1 MNHEY and CDR2 SVGAGI. The CDR3 runs 16 residues. DNA of the CDR3: TGTGCCAGCAGTTACTCGGCCGCAGGGTCTCCCTATGGCTACACCTTC. As protein: CASSYSAAGSPYGYTF.

The chain is built from TRBV5-6 and TRBJ1-2; 12 bases fit TRBD1. The CDR3 spans 15 residues. The J segment lost 7 bases and the V segment lost 1 base, leaving 5 bases of the junction unmatched. Germline-derived CDR1 and CDR2 are SGHDT and YYEEEE. The CDR3 DNA sequence: TGTGCCAGCAGCTTGCTCGGGACAGGGGGCGGTGGCTACACCTTC. Its protein product is CASSLLGTGGGGYTF. The variable domain in full, with the rest retrieved from reference TRBV5-6 and TRBJ1-2, is DAGVTQSPTHLIKTRGQQVTLRCSPKSGHDTVSWYQQALGQGPQFIFQYYEEEERQRGNFPDRFSGHQFPNYSSELNVNALLLGDSALYLCASSLLGTGGGGYTFGSGTRLTVV.

The rearrangement uses TRBV15 and TRBJ2-7; 8 bases map to TRBD1. Germline-derived CDR1 and CDR2 are LNHNV and YYDKDF (reference sequence). J lost 3 bases, V lost 5 bases, and 6 bases had no gene match. The CDR3 length is 14 residues. The CDR3 region has the DNA TGTGCCACCAGCTGGACAGGGCGGCGCTACGAGCAGTACTTC. Translation gives CATSWTGRRYEQYF. Using reference TRBV15 and TRBJ2-7 for the parts outside the CDR3, the full variable domain is DAMVIQNPRYQVTQFGKPVTLSCSQTLNHNVMYWYQQKSSQAPKLLFHYYDKDFNNEADTPDNFQSRRPNTSFCFLDIRSPGLGDTAMYLCATSWTGRRYEQYFGPGTRLTVT.

This CDR3 is CASSAHGRHYEQYF. CDR3 DNA sequence: TGTGCCAGCAGCGCACACGGGAGACACTACGAGCAGTACTTC. The chain couples TRBV9 to TRBJ2-7; a weak D match, TRBD2 (6 bases). In germline, CDR1 is SGDLS, CDR2 YYNGEE. The V and J ends lost 3 bases and 3 bases respectively, with 13 bases between them. The CDR3 covers 14 residues.